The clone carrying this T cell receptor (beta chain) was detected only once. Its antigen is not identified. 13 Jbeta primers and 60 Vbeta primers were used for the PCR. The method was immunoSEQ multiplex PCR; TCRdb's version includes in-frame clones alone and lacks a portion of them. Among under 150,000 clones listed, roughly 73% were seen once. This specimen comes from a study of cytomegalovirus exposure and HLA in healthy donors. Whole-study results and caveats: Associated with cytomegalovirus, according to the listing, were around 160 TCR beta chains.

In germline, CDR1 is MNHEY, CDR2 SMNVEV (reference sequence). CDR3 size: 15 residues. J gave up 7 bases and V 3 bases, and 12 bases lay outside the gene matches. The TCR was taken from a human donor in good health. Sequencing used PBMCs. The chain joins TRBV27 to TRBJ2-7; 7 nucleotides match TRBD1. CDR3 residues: CASSFLKTGPEEQYF. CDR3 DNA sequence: TGTGCCAGCAGTTTCCTAAAGACAGGGCCGGAAGAGCAGTACTTC.